The clone carrying this T cell receptor (beta chain) showed up just a few times. With 7 bases removed from V and 2 bases from J, the gap between germline ends came to 15 bases. CDR3 length: 15 amino acids. CDR1 is MNHEY, CDR2 SVGAGI, per germline. These data come from a study of blood T cell repertoires in COVID-19. The wider study: Italy, Spain and the United States were the sources of the convalescent and acute COVID-19 samples. In each case, the material was cDNA or gDNA derived from T cells, B-cell-depleted T cells, or PBMCs.

Seattle-derived patients entered the study during active infection and were followed longitudinally. Under the authors' procedure: How many nucleated cells were present was estimated from reference gene primer amplification. The assay was immunoSEQ multiplex PCR, and TCRdb's table has in-frame clones only and misses some. V and J calls and clone size come straight from that table; D and trimming were deduced from the DNA. Here the sample spans 250,000 to 350,000 clones, approximately 84% being singletons. The sequence came from a person aged 65-85 years with COVID-19, enrolled during active disease. The chain has TRBV6-5 and TRBJ1-5; weak D call: TRBD1 (5 bases). Sequenced input: peripheral blood. The CDR3 DNA is TGTGCCAGCAATACGCAGGGTCAGCGCAATCAGCCCCAGCATTTT. It translates to CASNTQGQRNQPQHF.